This T cell receptor (beta chain) was found in a study of blood T cell repertoires in COVID-19. Produced via immunoSEQ multiplex PCR; TCRdb's table is partial and in-frame only. Here the sample spans 350,000 to 400,000 clones, around 90% being singletons. The CDR3 sequence is 15 residues long. The ends lost 2 bases at V and 10 bases at J; junction bases unmatched: 9. The germline V gene encodes CDR1 SQVTM and CDR2 ANQGSEA. Sequences were obtained from peripheral blood. The chain has TRBV29-1 and TRBJ2-1; TRBD2 agrees at 12 bases. This TCR derives from a man younger than 30 with active or convalescent COVID-19. The CDR3 protein is CSVEPRLAGGGEQFF. The DNA of the CDR3 is TGCAGCGTTGAACCGAGGCTAGCGGGAGGGGGGGAGCAGTTCTTC.